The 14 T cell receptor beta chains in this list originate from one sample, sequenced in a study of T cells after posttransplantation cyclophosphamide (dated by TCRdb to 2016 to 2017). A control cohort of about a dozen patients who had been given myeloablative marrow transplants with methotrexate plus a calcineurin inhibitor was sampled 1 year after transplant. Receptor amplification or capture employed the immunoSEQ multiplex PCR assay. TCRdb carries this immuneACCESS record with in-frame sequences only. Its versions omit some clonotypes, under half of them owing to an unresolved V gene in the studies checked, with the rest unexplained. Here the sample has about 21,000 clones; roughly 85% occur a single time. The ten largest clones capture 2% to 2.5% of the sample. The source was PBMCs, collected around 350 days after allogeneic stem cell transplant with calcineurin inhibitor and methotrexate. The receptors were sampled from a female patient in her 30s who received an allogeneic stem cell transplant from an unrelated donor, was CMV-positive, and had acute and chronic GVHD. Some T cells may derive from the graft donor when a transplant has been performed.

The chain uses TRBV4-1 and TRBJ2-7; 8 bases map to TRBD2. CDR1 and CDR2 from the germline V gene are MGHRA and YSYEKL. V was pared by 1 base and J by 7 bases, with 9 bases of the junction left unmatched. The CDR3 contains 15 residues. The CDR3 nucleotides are TGCGCCAGCAGCCAAGTCTGGGCGGGAGGCGGGGAGCAGTACTTC. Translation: CASSQVWAGGGEQYF.

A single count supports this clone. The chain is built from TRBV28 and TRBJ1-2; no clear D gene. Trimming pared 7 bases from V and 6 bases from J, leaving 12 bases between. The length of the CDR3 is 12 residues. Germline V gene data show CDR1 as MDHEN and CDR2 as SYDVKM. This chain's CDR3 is CASKGGENGYTF. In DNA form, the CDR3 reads TGTGCCAGCAAAGGCGGAGAAAATGGCTACACCTTC.

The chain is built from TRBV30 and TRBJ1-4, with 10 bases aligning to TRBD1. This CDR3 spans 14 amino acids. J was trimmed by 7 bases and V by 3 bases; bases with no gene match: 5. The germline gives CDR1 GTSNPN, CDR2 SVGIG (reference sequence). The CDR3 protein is CAWRAGTGAEKLFF. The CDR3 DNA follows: TGTGCCTGGAGGGCCGGGACAGGGGCTGAAAAACTGTTTTTT.

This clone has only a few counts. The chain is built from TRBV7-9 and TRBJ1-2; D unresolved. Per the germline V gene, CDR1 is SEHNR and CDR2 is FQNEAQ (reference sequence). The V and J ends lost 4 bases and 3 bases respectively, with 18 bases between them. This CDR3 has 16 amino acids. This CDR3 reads CASSSLNSRQDYGYTF. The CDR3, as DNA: TGTGCCAGCAGCTCCCTTAACTCCAGGCAGGACTATGGCTACACCTTC.

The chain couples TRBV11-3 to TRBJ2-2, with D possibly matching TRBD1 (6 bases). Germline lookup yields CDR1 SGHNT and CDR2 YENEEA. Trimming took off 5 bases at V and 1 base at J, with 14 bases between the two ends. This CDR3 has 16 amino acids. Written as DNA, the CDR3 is TGTGCCAGCAGCCCTAAGGGGGAGTTGAACACCGGGGAGCTGTTTTTT. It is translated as CASSPKGELNTGELFF.

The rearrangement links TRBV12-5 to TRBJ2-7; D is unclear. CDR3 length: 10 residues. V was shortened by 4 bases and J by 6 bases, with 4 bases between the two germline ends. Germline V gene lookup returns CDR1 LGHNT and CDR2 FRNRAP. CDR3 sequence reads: CASGSGEQYF. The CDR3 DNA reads TGTGCTAGTGGTTCGGGCGAGCAGTACTTC.

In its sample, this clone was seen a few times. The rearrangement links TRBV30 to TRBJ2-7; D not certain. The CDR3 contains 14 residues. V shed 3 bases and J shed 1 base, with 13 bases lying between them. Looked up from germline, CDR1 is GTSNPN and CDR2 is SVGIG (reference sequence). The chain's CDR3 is CAWRGFGRSYEQYF. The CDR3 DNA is TGTGCCTGGAGAGGTTTCGGCAGGTCCTACGAGCAGTACTTC.

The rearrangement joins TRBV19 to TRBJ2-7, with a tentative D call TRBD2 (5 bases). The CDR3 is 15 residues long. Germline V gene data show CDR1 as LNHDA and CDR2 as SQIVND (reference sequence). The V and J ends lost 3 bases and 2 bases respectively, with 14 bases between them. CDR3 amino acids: CASSILGSTPYEQYF. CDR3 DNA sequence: TGTGCCAGTAGTATCCTTGGGAGTACCCCCTACGAGCAGTACTTC.

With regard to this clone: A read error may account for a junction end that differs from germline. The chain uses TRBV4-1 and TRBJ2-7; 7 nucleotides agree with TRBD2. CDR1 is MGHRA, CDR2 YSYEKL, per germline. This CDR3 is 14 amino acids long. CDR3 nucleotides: TGCGCCAGCAGCCAAGATCTCAGCTCGACTAGCAGGACGTTC. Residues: CASSQDLSSTSRTF.

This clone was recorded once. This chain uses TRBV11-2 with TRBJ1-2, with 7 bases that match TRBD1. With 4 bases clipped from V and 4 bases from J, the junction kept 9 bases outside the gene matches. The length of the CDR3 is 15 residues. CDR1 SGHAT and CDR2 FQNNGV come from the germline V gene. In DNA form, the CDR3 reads TGTGCCAGCAGCTCCAGAACCGGGACAGCCTATGGCTACACCTTC. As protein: CASSSRTGTAYGYTF. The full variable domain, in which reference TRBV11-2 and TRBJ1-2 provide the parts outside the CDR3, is EAGVAQSPRYKIIEKRQSVAFWCNPISGHATLYWYQQILGQGPKLLIQFQNNGVVDDSQLPKDRFSAERLKGVDSTLKIQPAKLEDSAVYLCASSSRTGTAYGYTFGSGTRLTVV.

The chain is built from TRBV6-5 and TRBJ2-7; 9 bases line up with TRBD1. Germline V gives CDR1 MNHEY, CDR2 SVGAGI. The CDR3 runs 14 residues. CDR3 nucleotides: TGTAATAACAGGGGGCGGACCCGCTGGGGCGAGCAGTACTTC. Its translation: CNNRGRTRWGEQYF.

The CDR3 nucleotides read TGTGCCAGTTTGACAGTAAACATGAACACTGAAGCTTTCTTT. Translated, it gives CASLTVNMNTEAFF. The rearrangement links TRBV7-9 to TRBJ1-1, with D possibly matching TRBD1 (5 bases). The CDR3 totals 14 residues. Germline assignment: CDR1 SEHNR and CDR2 FQNEAQ (reference sequence). Trimming removed 9 bases from V and 0 bases from J, with 14 bases in between.

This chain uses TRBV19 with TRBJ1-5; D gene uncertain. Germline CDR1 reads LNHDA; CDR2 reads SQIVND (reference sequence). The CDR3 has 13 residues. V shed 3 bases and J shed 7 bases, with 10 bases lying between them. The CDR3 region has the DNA TGTGCCAGTAGTATCGGCGGGGTGCAGCCCCAGCATTTT. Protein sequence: CASSIGGVQPQHF.

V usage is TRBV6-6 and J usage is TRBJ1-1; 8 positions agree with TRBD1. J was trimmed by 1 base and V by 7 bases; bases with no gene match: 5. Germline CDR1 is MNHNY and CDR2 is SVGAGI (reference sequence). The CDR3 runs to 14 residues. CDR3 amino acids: CASTPGTGNTEAFF. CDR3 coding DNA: TGTGCCAGCACCCCCGGGACAGGGAACACTGAAGCTTTCTTT.